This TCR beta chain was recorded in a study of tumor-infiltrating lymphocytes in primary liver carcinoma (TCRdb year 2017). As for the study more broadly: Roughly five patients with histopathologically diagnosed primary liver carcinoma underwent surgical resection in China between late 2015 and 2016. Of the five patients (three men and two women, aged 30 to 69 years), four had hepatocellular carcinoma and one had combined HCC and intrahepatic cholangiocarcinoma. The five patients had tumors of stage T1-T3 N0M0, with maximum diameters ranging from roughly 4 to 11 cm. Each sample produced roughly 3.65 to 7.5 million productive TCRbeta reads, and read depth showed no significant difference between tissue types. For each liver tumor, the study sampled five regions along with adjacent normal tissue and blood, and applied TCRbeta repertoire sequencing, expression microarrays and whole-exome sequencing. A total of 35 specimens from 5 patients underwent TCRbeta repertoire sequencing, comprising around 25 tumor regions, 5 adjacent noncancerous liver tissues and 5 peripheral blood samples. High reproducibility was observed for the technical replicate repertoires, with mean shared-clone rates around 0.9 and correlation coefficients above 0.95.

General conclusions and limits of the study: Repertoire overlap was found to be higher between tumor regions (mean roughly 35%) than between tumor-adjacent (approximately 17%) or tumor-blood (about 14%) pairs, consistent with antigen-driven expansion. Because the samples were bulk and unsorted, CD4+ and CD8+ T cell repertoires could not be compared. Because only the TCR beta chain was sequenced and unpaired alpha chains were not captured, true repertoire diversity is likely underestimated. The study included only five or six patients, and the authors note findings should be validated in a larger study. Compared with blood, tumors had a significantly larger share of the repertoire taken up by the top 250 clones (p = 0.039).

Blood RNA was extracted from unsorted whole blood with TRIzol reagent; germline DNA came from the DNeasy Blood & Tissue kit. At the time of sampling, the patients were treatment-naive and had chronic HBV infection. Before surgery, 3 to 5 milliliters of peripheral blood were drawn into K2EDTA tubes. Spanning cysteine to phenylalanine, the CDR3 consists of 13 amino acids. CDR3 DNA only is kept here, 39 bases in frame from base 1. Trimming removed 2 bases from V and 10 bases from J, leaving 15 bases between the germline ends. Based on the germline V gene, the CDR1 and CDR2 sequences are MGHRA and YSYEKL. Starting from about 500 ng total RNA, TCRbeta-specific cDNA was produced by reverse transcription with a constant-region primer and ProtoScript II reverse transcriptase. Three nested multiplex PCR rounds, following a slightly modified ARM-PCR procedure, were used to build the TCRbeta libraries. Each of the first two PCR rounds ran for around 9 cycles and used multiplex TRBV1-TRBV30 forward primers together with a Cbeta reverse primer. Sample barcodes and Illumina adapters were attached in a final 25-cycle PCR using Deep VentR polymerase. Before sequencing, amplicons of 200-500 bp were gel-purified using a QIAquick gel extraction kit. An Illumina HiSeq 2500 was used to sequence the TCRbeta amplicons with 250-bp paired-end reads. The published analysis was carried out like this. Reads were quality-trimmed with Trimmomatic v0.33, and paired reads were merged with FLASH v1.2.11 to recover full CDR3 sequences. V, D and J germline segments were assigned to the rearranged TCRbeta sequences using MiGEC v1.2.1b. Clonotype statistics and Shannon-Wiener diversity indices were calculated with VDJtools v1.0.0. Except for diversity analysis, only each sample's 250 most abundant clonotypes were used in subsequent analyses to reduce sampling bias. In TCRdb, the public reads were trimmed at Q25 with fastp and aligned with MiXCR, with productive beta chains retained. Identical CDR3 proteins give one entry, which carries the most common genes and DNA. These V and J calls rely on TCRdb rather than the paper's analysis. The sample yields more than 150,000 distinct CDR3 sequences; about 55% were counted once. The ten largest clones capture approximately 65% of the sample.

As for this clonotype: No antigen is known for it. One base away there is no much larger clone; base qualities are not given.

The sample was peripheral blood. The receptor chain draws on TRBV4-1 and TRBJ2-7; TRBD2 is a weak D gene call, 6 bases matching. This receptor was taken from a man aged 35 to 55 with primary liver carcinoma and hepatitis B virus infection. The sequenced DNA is TGCGCCAGCAGCCAAAAGGAGGGCCGCGATCAGTACTTC. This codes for CASSQKEGRDQYF.